This T cell receptor (beta chain) is drawn from a study of control samples from healthy donors and cancer patients. TCRdb keeps only in-frame clones here, not all; method: immunoSEQ multiplex PCR. The sample has fewer than 200,000 clones, around 90% seen once; the top ten hold around 12%. The CDR3 contains 14 residues. Trimming removed 10 bases at V and 0 bases at J, with 13 bases between. Germline assignment: CDR1 MDHEN and CDR2 SYDVKM. The rearrangement uses TRBV28 and TRBJ1-5, with D unresolved. Source material: blood. This clonotype originated in a man aged 25 to 40 in good health. The CDR3 here is CATIGRSSNQPQHF. As DNA, the CDR3 is TGTGCCACCATAGGCAGATCTAGCAATCAGCCCCAGCATTTT.